This TCR beta chain appears in the sequencing data of a study of molecular identifiers for immune sequencing clone quantification (dated by TCRdb to 2016 to 2019). The study in broad terms: For a replicate experiment, RNA from approximately 20,000 or 100,000 naive CD8 T cells was divided into five aliquots, and four of the five aliquots were sequenced. CD8 T cells were used in a methods study to benchmark molecular-identifier clustering-based TCR repertoire sequencing (MIDCIRS) and TCR RNA copy counting. Overall study outcomes, separate from this receptor: Spiked-in Jurkat TCR RNA (around 9 copies' worth), which is not part of the donor repertoire, was contained in the naive libraries. Highly expanded clone sizes could be underestimated if identical TCR molecules share a barcode. Approximately 2.7 recovered TCR RNA copies per cell were obtained by modeling, versus about ten by digital PCR, implying a capture efficiency of about 30%. Spiked-in Jurkat TCR RNA equivalent to a single cell was reported to be detectable even among more than 900,000 naive CD8 T cells. When barcode sub-clustering was left out, chimeric consensus sequences inflated TCR diversity, with chimeras reaching as high as 47%. In CMV-specific effector cells, over 97% of molecules were held by clones above 20 RNA copies, whereas under 1% of molecules were held by such clones in naive cells.

This clonotype was recorded at least ten times. The target of this receptor is not known. No base-level quality is on record; no much larger clone is a single base apart. The library relied on PCR. TCRdb names NextSeq 500 as the instrument used. Bulk TCR libraries were prepared as previously described, using TCR primers listed in Table S5. Purification of total RNA was performed with the Qiagen AllPrep DNA/RNA kit. Before analysis, reads from multiple sequencing runs of one library were combined. The study's own analysis went as follows. Reads were retained only if the reads had an exact TCR constant sequence, and the retained reads were trimmed to 150 nt and grouped according to their 12-nt molecular barcodes. Reads within each barcode group were sub-clustered using a 15% Levenshtein threshold, and quality-weighted consensus sequences were constructed for each RNA molecule. Non-functional sequences were discarded, and so were lower-count sequences lying one edit away from another sequence. Based on a fit of two negative binomial distributions, barcode sub-clusters having less than 20% of the maximum read count were discarded. TCRdb trimmed public reads at Q25 via fastp, called clones via MiXCR and kept in-frame beta chains. Rows with one shared CDR3 protein collapse into an entry with the most common genes and DNA. These V and J calls originate from TCRdb's pipeline instead of the authors' own analysis. The sample has more than 550,000 distinct CDR3 sequences on record, 25% of them singletons. The top ten clones comprise 0.6% to 0.9% of the sample.

Trimming at the junction amounts to 1 base on V and 4 bases on J, and the germline ends lie 14 bases apart. The CDR3 sequence holds 15 residues, the cysteine and phenylalanine included. Only CDR3 DNA is held: 45 bases, read in frame from base 1. CDR1 and CDR2 are drawn from the germline V gene: SGHRS, YFSETQ. Libraries of naive CD8 T cells were generated from around 20,000 to 1,000,000 sorted cells, with 10%, 30% or 50% of the purified RNA used. Naive CD8 T cells were FACS-sorted as CD8+CD4-CCR7+CD45RA+ on a BD FACSAria II into RLT Plus buffer. To test detection sensitivity, Jurkat RNA equal to 9 to 10 TCR copies was added to samples of about 18,000-1,100,000 naive CD8 T cells. CD8 T cells were enriched using RosetteSep CD8+ T Cell Enrichment Cocktail and Ficoll-Paque, and the enriched cells then underwent ACK red cell lysis.

This TCR came from a human donor in good health. Some libraries in this study had Jurkat cell RNA spiked in. Recombination joined TRBV5-1 with TRBJ2-5, with TRBD1 tentatively as D gene (5 bases match). The sequenced sample was naive CD8+ T cells from blood, with Jurkat cell RNA spiked in. The sample's cell subset or site label, decoded: FACS-sorted CD8+CD4-CCR7+CD45RA+ naive T cells. The CDR3 is CASSLKGPQGETQYF. DNA sequence: TGCGCCAGCAGCTTGAAGGGTCCCCAGGGAGAGACCCAGTACTTC. Full variable domain (CDR3 extended with the reference TRBV5-1 and TRBJ2-5 proteins): KAGVTQTPRYLIKTRGQQVTLSCSPISGHRSVSWYQQTPGQGLQFLFEYFSETQRNKGNFPGRFSGRQFSNSRSEMNVSTLELGDSALYLCASSLKGPQGETQYFGPGTRLLVL.